A single sample gave rise to the 30 T cell receptor beta chains below, sequenced in a study of T cells in Graves' hyperthyroidism and ophthalmopathy. Amplified TCR beta CDR3 regions came from RNA transcripts. A first-round RT-PCR of the TCR CDR3 used the HTBI primer set. From the multiplex PCR reads, TCRdb called clonotypes with MiXCR, one entry per CDR3 protein. Seen here are approximately 400,000 distinct CDR3 sequences, roughly 15% observed once, and the top ten hold 15% to 20%. The sample comprised blood. These receptors were obtained from a woman in her 30s with Graves' ophthalmopathy.

The table lists this clonotype with a few counts. In nucleotides, the CDR3 is TGTGCCAGCAGCCAAGATCTTAGCGGGGGGGACGATACGCAGTATTTT. It encodes CASSQDLSGGDDTQYF. V gene TRBV4-2 combines with J gene TRBJ2-3, with TRBD2 matching 11 bases. Germline CDR1 LGHNA, CDR2 YNFKEQ. The J segment lost 6 bases and the V segment lost 0 bases, leaving 5 bases of the junction unmatched. The CDR3 covers 16 residues.

Regarding this clonotype: One end of the junction varies from germline; a read error may be responsible. J is TRBJ2-7 and V is TRBV5-1; D not certain. CDR3 length: 12 amino acids. Looked up from germline, CDR1 is SGHRS and CDR2 is YFSETQ. This CDR3 is CASSLSRYEQYF. In DNA, the CDR3 is TGTGCCAGCAGCTTATCACGATACGAGCAGTACTTC.

This clonotype occurred many times. The rearrangement uses TRBV24-1 and TRBJ2-5; TRBD2 is a possible D gene (6 bases). Germline lookup yields CDR1 KGHDR and CDR2 SFDVKD. The CDR3 spans 15 residues. Deletions cut 6 bases from V and 4 bases from J, with 17 bases between. CDR3 sequence reads: CATSSTQGSGETQYF. In DNA, the CDR3 is TGTGCCACCAGTAGCACGCAAGGTAGCGGAGAGACCCAGTACTTC.

V gene TRBV5-5 combines with J gene TRBJ2-1; 7 bases match TRBD1. The V gene end was trimmed by 4 bases and the J gene end by 14 bases; junction bases not matched to a gene: 15. Germline loops: CDR1 SGHKS, CDR2 YYEKEE (reference sequence). The CDR3 has 14 amino acids. The CDR3 is CASSETTGKGNEFF. CDR3 bases: TGTGCCAGCAGCGAGACGACAGGGAAGGGGAACGAGTTCTTC.

This clonotype was counted ten times or more. The chain has TRBV20-1 and TRBJ2-3, with D possibly TRBD2 on 5 matching bases. The CDR3 covers 12 residues. V lost 2 bases to trimming and J lost 6 bases, with 9 bases between them. CDR1 is DFQATT, CDR2 SNEGSKA, per germline (reference sequence). This CDR3 is CSARLATDTQYF. DNA for the CDR3: TGCAGTGCTAGACTAGCTACCGATACGCAGTATTTT.

This clonotype was found many times. This chain connects TRBV6-1 to TRBJ2-7; D gene unclear. Trimming pared 2 bases from V and 6 bases from J, leaving 26 bases between. The length of the CDR3 is 18 residues. In germline, CDR1 is MNHNS, CDR2 SASEGT. DNA of the CDR3: TGTGCCAGCAGTGAACGTATTTTGCAGGAAATCGCACCGGTCGAGCAGTACTTC. Translating it yields CASSERILQEIAPVEQYF.

This clonotype was seen at least ten times. This chain links TRBV5-1 with TRBJ1-6; the match to TRBD1 covers 8 bases. V shed 4 bases, J shed 8 bases, and the junction held 11 bases outside the gene matches. CDR3 size: 16 residues. Germline V gene data show CDR1 as SGHRS and CDR2 as YFSETQ. The CDR3 sequence: CASSENDRGIDSPLHF. The CDR3 region has the DNA TGCGCCAGCAGCGAAAACGACAGGGGTATTGATTCACCCCTCCACTTT. Supplemented by reference TRBV5-1 and TRBJ1-6, the full variable domain reads KAGVTQTPRYLIKTRGQQVTLSCSPISGHRSVSWYQQTPGQGLQFLFEYFSETQRNKGNFPGRFSGRQFSNSRSEMNVSTLELGDSALYLCASSENDRGIDSPLHFGNGTRLTVT.

This chain links TRBV20-1 with TRBJ2-3; D uncertain. Trimming cost V 2 bases and J 2 bases, with 17 bases left between them. The CDR3 is made up of 16 amino acids. CDR1 and CDR2 from the germline V gene are DFQATT and SNEGSKA (reference sequence). The CDR3 sequence: CSARPVPVGNTDTQYF. As DNA, the CDR3 is TGCAGTGCTAGACCAGTACCGGTGGGTAACACAGATACGCAGTATTTT.

This clonotype was counted many times. The chain employs TRBV12-3 or TRBV12-4 and TRBJ2-3, with 9 nucleotides matching TRBD1. The CDR3 extends over 17 amino acids. J lost 8 bases, V lost 5 bases, and 17 bases had no gene match. For the CDR3, the DNA is TGTGCCAGCAGTGCGGACAGGGGAGATGAAAGAATTTCTACGCAGTATTTT. It encodes CASSADRGDERISTQYF.

This clonotype was recorded many times. The rearrangement joins TRBV5-6 to TRBJ2-1; a weak D match, TRBD1 (6 bases). V lost 2 bases and J 2 bases, leaving 20 bases between the germline ends. Per the germline V gene, CDR1 is SGHDT and CDR2 is YYEEEE. CDR3 length equals 18 residues. The CDR3 sequence: CASSLSRYRAQAYNEQFF. The CDR3 nucleotides read TGTGCCAGCAGCTTATCCCGTTACAGGGCACAGGCCTACAATGAGCAGTTCTTC.

This clonotype was counted at least ten times. This chain joins TRBV5-1 and TRBJ2-1, with 9 bases aligning to TRBD1. The CDR3 covers 15 residues. The V gene end was trimmed by 2 bases and the J gene end by 4 bases; junction bases not matched to a gene: 4. Germline lookup yields CDR1 SGHRS and CDR2 YFSETQ. The CDR3 coding sequence is TGCGCCAGCAGCTTTACCGGGACAGGGTACAATGAGCAGTTCTTC. This translates into CASSFTGTGYNEQFF.

This clonotype was seen ten or more times. The chain carries TRBV9 and TRBJ1-4, with D unresolved. The CDR3 totals 13 residues. CDR1 and CDR2 (germline): SGDLS, YYNGEE. V was pared by 0 bases and J by 5 bases, with 5 bases between. The CDR3 region is CASSVGGNEKLFF. As DNA, the CDR3 is TGTGCCAGCAGCGTAGGCGGGAATGAAAAACTGTTTTTT. Looking up the rest from reference TRBV9 and TRBJ1-4 gives the full variable domain: DSGVTQTPKHLITATGQRVTLRCSPRSGDLSVYWYQQSLDQGLQFLIQYYNGEERAKGNILERFSAQQFPDLHSELNLSSLELGDSALYFCASSVGGNEKLFFGSGTQLSVL.

This clonotype was observed a handful of times. The chain joins TRBV20-1 to TRBJ2-5; TRBD2 aligns across 9 bases. The CDR3 covers 17 residues. Per the germline V gene, CDR1 is DFQATT and CDR2 is SNEGSKA (reference sequence). V lost 1 base to trimming and J lost 2 bases; unmatched junction nucleotides: 11. CDR3 bases: TGCAGTGCTAGAGGTTCATGGACTAGCGCCTTGCAAGAGACCCAGTACTTC. Translation: CSARGSWTSALQETQYF.

In its sample, this clonotype was seen many times. The V gene is TRBV2, the J gene TRBJ2-5, with D tentatively TRBD1 (6 bases). This CDR3 contains 16 residues. Trimming took 3 bases from V and 0 from J, leaving 14 bases between them. Looked up from germline, CDR1 is SNHLY and CDR2 is FYNNEI. The CDR3 sequence: CASSESGAIYQETQYF. CDR3 DNA sequence: TGTGCCAGCAGTGAGTCAGGGGCGATATACCAAGAGACCCAGTACTTC. Supplemented by reference TRBV2 and TRBJ2-5, the full variable domain reads EPEVTQTPSHQVTQMGQEVILRCVPISNHLYFYWYRQILGQKVEFLVSFYNNEISEKSEIFDDQFSVERPDGSNFTLKIRSTKLEDSAMYFCASSESGAIYQETQYFGPGTRLLVL.

The V call is TRBV27, the J call TRBJ2-1, with D uncertain. Trimming took 4 bases from V and 13 from J, leaving 11 bases between them. Per germline, CDR1 MNHEY and CDR2 SMNVEV (reference sequence). CDR3 length equals 11 residues. In DNA, the CDR3 is TGTGCCAGCAGTTCCCGGCGGAAACAGTTCTTC. It codes for CASSSRRKQFF.

This clonotype was recorded at least ten times. The gene calls are TRBV3-1 and TRBJ2-7; weak D call: TRBD2 (5 bases). This CDR3 spans 15 amino acids. Germline CDR1 is LGHDT and CDR2 is YNNKEL (reference sequence). Trimming left V 2 bases short and J 5 bases short, with 16 bases between. CDR3 loop: CASSQFGQLGDEQYF. CDR3 in DNA: TGTGCCAGCAGCCAATTCGGCCAGCTCGGGGACGAGCAGTACTTC.

V gene TRBV24-1 combines with J gene TRBJ2-3, with 8 bases that match TRBD2. The CDR3 totals 17 residues. Germline loops: CDR1 KGHDR, CDR2 SFDVKD. With V trimmed by 4 bases and J by 3 bases, 11 bases remained unmatched. This CDR3 is CATSELGAGGLTDTQYF. CDR3 DNA: TGTGCCACCAGTGAGCTAGGTGCGGGGGGATTGACAGATACGCAGTATTTT.

This clonotype was picked up many times. V is TRBV28 and J is TRBJ2-1; D not resolved. V lost 3 bases and J 6 bases, leaving 9 bases between the germline ends. The CDR3 extends over 13 amino acids. Germline lookup yields CDR1 MDHEN and CDR2 SYDVKM. The CDR3, as DNA: TGTGCCAGCAGTTTCTCTTTCCCCAATGAGCAGTTCTTC. It translates to CASSFSFPNEQFF.

This clonotype was detected ten times or more. The chain couples TRBV6-6 to TRBJ2-1, with D unresolved. The CDR3 has 14 residues. Germline lookup yields CDR1 MNHNY and CDR2 SVGAGI (reference sequence). V was cut by 1 base and J by 4 bases, with 8 bases left in between. The CDR3: CASSYYRQYNEQFF. CDR3 DNA sequence: TGTGCCAGCAGTTACTACCGACAATACAATGAGCAGTTCTTC.

Ten or more counts support this clonotype. The V call is TRBV5-4, the J call TRBJ1-1; perhaps TRBD1 as D (5 bases). Germline-derived CDR1 and CDR2 are SGHNT and YYREEE (reference sequence). Trimming stripped 3 bases from V and 1 base from J, with 10 bases between. This CDR3 contains 14 residues. The chain's CDR3 is CASSWPGGNTEAFF. DNA of the CDR3: TGTGCCAGCAGCTGGCCCGGGGGGAACACTGAAGCTTTCTTT.

This clonotype appeared many times. J is TRBJ1-2 and V is TRBV25-1; no clear D. V was clipped by 6 bases and J by 3 bases, with 11 bases between them. Germline loops: CDR1 MGHDK, CDR2 SYGVNS. The CDR3 is 13 residues long. The CDR3 nucleotides are TGTGCCAGCAGCGGACTTCTTGACTATGGCTACACCTTC. It specifies CASSGLLDYGYTF.

CDR3 region: CASSQADRPSTDTQYF. The DNA for the CDR3 is TGCGCCAGCAGCCAAGCTGACAGACCTAGCACAGATACGCAGTATTTT. The rearrangement links TRBV5-1 to TRBJ2-3; D is possibly TRBD1 (5 bases). CDR3 size: 16 residues. V was shortened by 4 bases and J by 0 bases, with 15 bases between the two germline ends. Per the germline V gene, CDR1 is SGHRS and CDR2 is YFSETQ.

This clonotype was recorded many times. J is TRBJ1-6 and V is TRBV30; 7 bases match TRBD1. The CDR3 length is 15 residues. Germline V CDR1 and CDR2: GTSNPN, SVGIG (reference sequence). J was trimmed by 8 bases and V by 2 bases; bases with no gene match: 9. CDR3 in amino acids: CAWSPPRGNYSPLHF. The CDR3 DNA sequence: TGTGCCTGGAGTCCTCCCAGGGGGAATTATTCACCCCTCCACTTT.

This clonotype came up many times. The chain recombines TRBV7-8 with TRBJ2-5; 9 bases are a match to TRBD2. CDR1 is SGHVS and CDR2 is FQNEAQ in the germline V gene. This CDR3 has 13 amino acids. The V gene end was trimmed by 10 bases and the J gene end by 6 bases; junction bases not matched to a gene: 9. The DNA for the CDR3 is TGTGCCACGGCTAGCGGGGATATAAAGACCCAGTACTTC. It encodes CATASGDIKTQYF. Full variable domain (missing parts from reference TRBV7-8 and TRBJ2-5): GAGVSQSPRYKVAKRGQDVALRCDPISGHVSLFWYQQALGQGPEFLTYFQNEAQLDKSGLPSDRFFAERPEGSVSTLKIQRTQQEDSAVYLCATASGDIKTQYFGPGTRLLVL.

This clonotype appeared many times. The chain has TRBV20-1 and TRBJ2-3; perhaps TRBD2 as D (6 bases). V was trimmed by 4 bases and J by 0 bases, leaving 17 bases between them. Per the germline V gene, CDR1 is DFQATT and CDR2 is SNEGSKA (reference sequence). The CDR3 contains 16 residues. CDR3 region: CSATLTFGGSTDTQYF. As DNA, the CDR3 is TGCAGTGCTACACTGACGTTCGGGGGAAGCACAGATACGCAGTATTTT.

There are many counts of this clonotype. The V gene is TRBV6-1, the J gene TRBJ1-2, with a weak D call TRBD1 (5 bases). Trimming shortened V by 6 bases and J by 4 bases, and 9 bases separated the two germline ends. CDR1 and CDR2 from the germline V gene are MNHNS and SASEGT. This CDR3 comprises 12 residues. In DNA form, the CDR3 reads TGTGCCAGCAGCGGCAGGGCCTATGGCTACACCTTC. Translation: CASSGRAYGYTF.

At least ten counts were recorded for this clonotype. This chain links TRBV4-1 with TRBJ2-1, with 7 bases that match TRBD1. V lost 2 bases, J lost 5 bases, and 3 bases stayed unmatched. Per the germline V gene, CDR1 is MGHRA and CDR2 is YSYEKL. This CDR3 comprises 14 residues. The CDR3 is CASSQLTGDNEQFF. CDR3 DNA sequence: TGCGCCAGCAGCCAACTAACAGGGGACAATGAGCAGTTCTTC.

The V gene is TRBV4-1, the J gene TRBJ2-1; D not resolved. Germline lookup yields CDR1 MGHRA and CDR2 YSYEKL. Trimming pared 1 base from V and 3 bases from J, leaving 4 bases between. The CDR3 runs 13 residues. The CDR3 is CASSQVRYNEQFF. Written as DNA, the CDR3 is TGCGCCAGCAGCCAAGTCCGCTACAATGAGCAGTTCTTC.

Judged by abundance, this clonotype is large (0.1 to 1%). The CDR3 loop reads CASSWTRDSFYNEQFF. The CDR3 bases are TGTGCCAGCAGCTGGACCCGGGACAGTTTCTACAATGAGCAGTTCTTC. The chain uses TRBV11-2 and TRBJ2-1, with TRBD1 matching 7 bases. This CDR3 has 16 amino acids. Unmatched junction bases numbered 9, after V lost 4 bases and J lost 3 bases. The V gene's germline CDR1 is SGHAT and CDR2 FQNNGV.

The table lists this clonotype with a few counts. The chain combines TRBV19 with TRBJ1-5; D gene ambiguous. From germline, CDR1 is LNHDA and CDR2 SQIVND (reference sequence). There are 15 residues in the CDR3. The V end was cut by 7 bases, the J end by 2 bases, with 15 bases between. Here the CDR3 reads CASIARGSGNQPQHF. Written as DNA, the CDR3 is TGTGCCAGTATTGCCCGGGGAAGTGGCAATCAGCCCCAGCATTTT.